This is a list of T cell receptor beta chains from one sample in a study of identifying expanded T cells in peripheral blood. The protocol was immunoSEQ multiplex PCR, while the TCRdb copy is restricted to in-frame clones and leaves out a portion. The sample gives 80,000 to 90,000 clones, about 91% of which show up once; around 2.7% is in the top ten. What was sequenced was blood. These receptors originate from a person between 18 and 69 years old in good health. The CDR3 runs from the conserved cysteine through the conserved F or W. A D gene is named only where the DNA matches it firmly. Not all rows give a size; the values are once, few, many and, for expanded clones, a class.

TRBJ1-1 - - TRBV18 13 TGTGCCAGCTCAGGACAGTCGAACACTGAAGCTTTCTTT CASSGQSNTEAFF
TRBJ2-3 - - TRBV27 18 TGTGCCAGCAGTTTATCCCCATATAGGATGTCTAGCACAGATACGCAGTATTTT CASSLSPYRMSSTDTQYF
TRBJ2-6 TRBD2 once TRBV7-2 17 TGTGCCAGCAGCTTGATTGGCGGGAGGGCAGGGGCCAACGTCCTGACTTTC CASSLIGGRAGANVLTF
TRBJ1-5 - - TRBV6-5 13 TGTGCCAGCCGAAGCCAGGGCGATCAGCCCCAGCATTTT CASRSQGDQPQHF
TRBJ1-5 - - TRBV19 13 TGTGCCAGTAGTCGGGGTAGCAATCAGCCCCAGCATTTT CASSRGSNQPQHF
TRBJ1-2 TRBD1 - TRBV12-5 18 TGTGCTAGTGGTCCTGAACCGGGACAGGGGGCGACCGGCTATGGCTACACCTTC CASGPEPGQGATGYGYTF
TRBJ1-5 - - TRBV7-2 14 TGTGCCAGCAGCTTTAAGGTGACGGATCAGCCCCAGCATTTT CASSFKVTDQPQHF
TRBJ2-5 - - TRBV10-1 16 TGCGCCAGCAGTGAGGAGGGTAGAGGGGCCCAAGAGACCCAGTACTTC CASSEEGRGAQETQYF
TRBJ2-3 TRBD2 - TRBV4-3 15 TGCGCCAGCAGCCAAGTAGCGGGAGCTGCAGATACGCAGTATTTT CASSQVAGAADTQYF
TRBJ1-2 TRBD1 - TRBV6-1 16 TGTACCAGCAGTGAACCGGGACAGCTTACTCTATTCGGCTACACCTTC CTSSEPGQLTLFGYTF
TRBJ2-7 TRBD2 - TRBV4-1 14 TGTGCCAGCAGCCAAGGAGCGGGAACCTACGAGCAGTACTTC CASSQGAGTYEQYF
TRBJ1-3 - once TRBV2 17 TGTGCCAGCAGTGAAAGTGACAGAAAATTCTCTGGAAACACCATATATTTT CASSESDRKFSGNTIYF
TRBJ1-2 TRBD1 - TRBV28 17 TGTGCCAGCAGGTCAGGGACAGGGGAAACGGGACCCTATGGCTACACCTTC CASRSGTGETGPYGYTF
TRBJ2-1 - - TRBV9 14 TGTGCCAGCAGCGTAGGCGCGGGATACAATGAGCAGTTCTTC CASSVGAGYNEQFF
TRBJ2-1 - - TRBV11-2 14 TGTGCCAGCAGCTTAGTCCCTGACCCCTCCTGGCAGTTCTTC CASSLVPDPSWQFF
TRBJ2-5 - - TRBV6-5 14 TGTGCCAGCAGTTACTCGATTGACGGGGAGACCCAGTACTTC CASSYSIDGETQYF
TRBJ1-2 TRBD1 - TRBV7-2 13 TGTGCCAGCAGCCCTCAGACAGGGTATGGCTACACCTTC CASSPQTGYGYTF